Listed below are T cell receptor beta chains from one sample, sequenced in a study of cytomegalovirus exposure and HLA in healthy donors. TCRdb keeps only in-frame clones here, not all; method: immunoSEQ multiplex PCR. The sample has approximately 110,000 clones; under 80% are singletons. The specimen was PBMCs. The receptors here all came from a woman aged 55-70 years in good health and CMV-seropositive. Both conserved end residues are part of each CDR3. The D gene is left open where the match is weak. Only part of the rows carry a size: once, few, many, or a class if the clone is expanded.

clone_size j_call v_call d_call cdr3_nt cdr3_aa
NA TRBJ1-2 TRBV5-1 NA TGCGCCAGCAGCTTGGCAACAGCAACTAACTATGGCTACACCTTC CASSLATATNYGYTF
once TRBJ2-6 TRBV5-1 NA TGCGCCAGCAGCTTCCTCGGTTCTGGGGCCAACGTCCTGACTTTC CASSFLGSGANVLTF
NA TRBJ1-2 TRBV7-9 TRBD1 TGTGCCAGCAGCCTTAATTCCGGGACAGGGTTCTACACCTTC CASSLNSGTGFYTF
NA TRBJ1-6 TRBV5-1 TRBD1 TGCGCCAGTCATAGGGGACAGAGCTCCTATAATTCACCCCTCCACTTT CASHRGQSSYNSPLHF
once TRBJ2-7 TRBV19 NA TGTGCCAGTAGTAGACAGGCCGGAGGCTACGAGCAGTACTTC CASSRQAGGYEQYF
NA TRBJ2-7 TRBV2 NA TGTGCCAGCAGTTCATTCAGGGGTGAGCAGTACTTC CASSSFRGEQYF
NA TRBJ2-5 TRBV10-2 NA TGCGCCAGCAGCGAGTCCGGAGGGTACGAGACCCAGTACTTC CASSESGGYETQYF
NA TRBJ2-4 TRBV11-1 TRBD1 TGTGCCAGCAGCTTAGGGACAGGATTTAAAAACATTCAGTACTTC CASSLGTGFKNIQYF
NA TRBJ2-1 TRBV11-2 TRBD2 TGTGCCAGCAGTCCTCTAGCGGGATATGTCAATGAGCAGTTCTTC CASSPLAGYVNEQFF
few TRBJ1-1 TRBV18 TRBD1 TGTGCCAGCTCGCAATCGCAGGGGGCCAACACTGAAGCTTTCTTT CASSQSQGANTEAFF
once TRBJ2-1 TRBV6-5 TRBD1 TGTGCCAGCAGTTACTCGAAGGGGGCGATCTACAATGAGCAGTTCTTC CASSYSKGAIYNEQFF
NA TRBJ2-7 TRBV2 TRBD1 TGTGCCAGCAGTGGATCCGGGACAGGGGGAGAGCAGTACTTC CASSGSGTGGEQYF
NA TRBJ1-4 TRBV19 TRBD1 TGTGCCAGTAGTAAGATGACAGGGGGGAATGAAAAACTGTTTTTT CASSKMTGGNEKLFF
NA TRBJ2-3 TRBV6-5 TRBD2 TGTGCCAGCAGTTACTCGAGGGAGGGTAGCACAGATACGCAGTATTTT CASSYSREGSTDTQYF
few TRBJ2-7 TRBV6-6 TRBD1 TGTGCCAGCAGAGGACAGGGGGTCGGATACGAGCAGTACTTC CASRGQGVGYEQYF
NA TRBJ2-5 TRBV6-5 NA TGTGCCAGCAGTAGCCGCGGGCCGGAGACCCAGTACTTC CASSSRGPETQYF
NA TRBJ2-1 TRBV4-3 NA TGCGCCAGCAGCCAAGTAGGGGTAGGGAATGAGCAGTTCTTC CASSQVGVGNEQFF
NA TRBJ1-1 TRBV29-1 NA TGCAGCGTTGACGGCCCGGGGAACACTGAAGCTTTCTTT CSVDGPGNTEAFF
NA TRBJ2-7 TRBV10-3 NA TGTGCCATCAGGGCCAACACAGGGCGCGCCGACTACGAGCAGTACTTC CAIRANTGRADYEQYF
few TRBJ1-6 TRBV7-2 NA TGTGCCAGCAGCTTAGTAACAGGGCTTGATAATTCACCCCTCCACTTT CASSLVTGLDNSPLHF
NA TRBJ2-7 TRBV10-3 TRBD2 TGTGCCACCGGGACTAGCTCCTACGAGCAGTACTTC CATGTSSYEQYF
few TRBJ2-5 TRBV7-3 TRBD2 TGTGCCAGCAGCCCCGGGAGGTTGACACAAGAGACCCAGTACTTC CASSPGRLTQETQYF
NA TRBJ1-6 TRBV13 NA TGTGCCAGCAGCCTCAGCGCGGGTTCACCCCTCCACTTT CASSLSAGSPLHF
NA TRBJ2-2 TRBV5-1 TRBD1 TGCGCCAGCAGCTTGGCTGGACAGGGGTCGTTGGCTCAGGCCGGGGAGCTGTTTTTT CASSLAGQGSLAQAGELFF
NA TRBJ1-6 TRBV5-1 NA TGCGCCAGCAGCTTGTCGGCGGGGAGGAATTCACCCCTCCACTTT CASSLSAGRNSPLHF
NA TRBJ2-1 TRBV4-3 NA TGCGCCAGCAGCCAAGAGAACGCAGGTGAGCAGTTCTTC CASSQENAGEQFF
NA TRBJ1-1 TRBV30 NA TGTGCCTGGAGTGTATGGGGGCAGGGGAGGGGGAACACTGAAGCTTTCTTT CAWSVWGQGRGNTEAFF
NA TRBJ1-2 TRBV19 TRBD1 TGTGCCAGTAGGCCGACAGGGGGCGCGAATGGCTACACCTTC CASRPTGGANGYTF
few TRBJ2-5 TRBV7-8 NA TGTGCCAGCAGCCCGGGTCGATTCCAAGAGACCCAGTACTTC CASSPGRFQETQYF
NA TRBJ2-7 TRBV30 NA TGTGCCTGGCGCTCGCCTAGCGTCTCCTACGAGCAGTACTTC CAWRSPSVSYEQYF
NA TRBJ1-1 TRBV5-6 TRBD1 TGTGCCAGCAGCTCCTATCGCGGACAGGGGGCGCGGGCTGAAGCTTTCTTT CASSSYRGQGARAEAFF
NA TRBJ2-7 TRBV4-3 NA TGCGCCAGCAGCCAAAGGGGTTTTGGGGATAGCTACGAGCAGTACTTC CASSQRGFGDSYEQYF